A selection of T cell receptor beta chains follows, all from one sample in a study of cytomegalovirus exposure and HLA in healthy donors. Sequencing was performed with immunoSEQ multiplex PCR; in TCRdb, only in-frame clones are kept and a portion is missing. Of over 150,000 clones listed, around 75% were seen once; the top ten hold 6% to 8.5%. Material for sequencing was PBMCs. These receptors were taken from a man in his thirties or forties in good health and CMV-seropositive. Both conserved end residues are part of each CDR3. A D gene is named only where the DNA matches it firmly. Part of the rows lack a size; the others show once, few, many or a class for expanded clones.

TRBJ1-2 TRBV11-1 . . TGTGCCAGCAGCCCCAAGAAGGCGGCCGCTAACTATGGCTACACCTTC CASSPKKAAANYGYTF
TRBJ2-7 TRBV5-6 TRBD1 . TGTGCCAGCAGCGCCGCAAAGGGGGCTACCTCCTACGAGCAGTACTTC CASSAAKGATSYEQYF
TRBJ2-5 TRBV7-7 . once TGTGCTAGCAGCGGGGCCAGGGGCTACCAAGAGACCCAGTACTTC CASSGARGYQETQYF
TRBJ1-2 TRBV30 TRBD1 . TGTGCCAGACAGGGCCACTATGGCTACACCTTC CARQGHYGYTF
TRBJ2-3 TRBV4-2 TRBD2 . TGTGCCAGCAGCCAAGATCGGGGGGGGAGCACAGATACGCAGTATTTT CASSQDRGGSTDTQYF
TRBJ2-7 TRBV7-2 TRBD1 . TGTGCCAGCAGCTTAGGTGGGACAGATACCTACGAGCAGTACTTC CASSLGGTDTYEQYF
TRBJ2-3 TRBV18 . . TGTGCCAGCTCACCACCCGGGGATACGCAGTATTTT CASSPPGDTQYF
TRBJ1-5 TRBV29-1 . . TGCAGCGTTCGGGGGGCGAAGAATCAGCCCCAGCATTTT CSVRGAKNQPQHF
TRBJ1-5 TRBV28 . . TGTGCCAGCAGGGACAGCTATAGCAATCAGCCCCAGCATTTT CASRDSYSNQPQHF
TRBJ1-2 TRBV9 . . TGTGCCAGCAGCGCCCGGACAGCCTACTATGGCTACACCTTC CASSARTAYYGYTF
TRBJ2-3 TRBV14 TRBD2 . TGTGCCAGCAGCCATACTCTAGCGGGAGACACAGATACGCAGTATTTT CASSHTLAGDTDTQYF
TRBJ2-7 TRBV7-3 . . TGTGCCAGCAGCCCTCGGGGGGCTGAGGAGCAGTACTTC CASSPRGAEEQYF
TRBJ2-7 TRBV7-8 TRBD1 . TGTGCCAGCAGCCCGGGACAGGGTTTCCTCGAGCAGTACTTC CASSPGQGFLEQYF
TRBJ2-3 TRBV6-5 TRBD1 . TGTGCCAGCAGTTCCGGACAGGGGGCTACAGATACGCAGTATTTT CASSSGQGATDTQYF
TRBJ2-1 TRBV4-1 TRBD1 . TGCGCCAGCAGCCAAGGCCGGGACAGGGGGCCAAAGGGCTCCTACAATGAGCAGTTCTTC CASSQGRDRGPKGSYNEQFF
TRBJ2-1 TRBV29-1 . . TGCAGCGTTGAGATCTCCCGGGGCAATGAGCAGTTCTTC CSVEISRGNEQFF
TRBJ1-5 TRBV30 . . TGTGCCTGGACCCCTGGGGGGGCAAGCAATCAGCCCCAGCATTTT CAWTPGGASNQPQHF
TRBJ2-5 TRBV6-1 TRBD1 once TGTGCCAGCGGGTTACAGGGGGAGTACCAAGAGACCCAGTACTTC CASGLQGEYQETQYF
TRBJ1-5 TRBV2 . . TGTGCCAGCAGGAGGTGGCGAGATAGCAATCAGCCCCAGCATTTT CASRRWRDSNQPQHF
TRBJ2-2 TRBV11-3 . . TGTGCCAGCAGCCCTCCTCGGGACACCGGGGAGCTGTTTTTT CASSPPRDTGELFF
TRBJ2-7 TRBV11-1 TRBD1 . TGTGCCAGCAGCTTATCCGACAGGGGCTACGAGCAGTACTTC CASSLSDRGYEQYF
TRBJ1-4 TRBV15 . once TGTGCCACCAGCAGAGATACGGGGGCAACTAATGAAAAACTGTTTTTT CATSRDTGATNEKLFF
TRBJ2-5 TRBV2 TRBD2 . TGTGCCAGCAACGGGAATAGCGGGAGCCAAGAGACCCAGTACTTC CASNGNSGSQETQYF
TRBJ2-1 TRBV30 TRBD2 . TGTGCCTACTCGACTAGCGGGAGCTCCTACAATGAGCAGTTCTTC CAYSTSGSSYNEQFF
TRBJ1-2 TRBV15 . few TGTGCCACCAGCAGGGCCAGATCAACTAACTATGGCTACACCTTC CATSRARSTNYGYTF
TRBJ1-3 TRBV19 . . TGTGCCAGTAGTCGAGCGGGGGAATACTCTGGAAACACCATATATTTT CASSRAGEYSGNTIYF
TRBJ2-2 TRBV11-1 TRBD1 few TGTGCCAGCAGCCCTTTCCTCGGGACAGGGCACACCGGGGAGCTGTTTTTT CASSPFLGTGHTGELFF
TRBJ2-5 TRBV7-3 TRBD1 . TGTGCCAGCAGCCCCGACAGGGGGATCCAAGAGACCCAGTACTTC CASSPDRGIQETQYF
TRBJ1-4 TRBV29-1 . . TGCAGCGTCATGACAGGAGCTTGGGAAAAACTGTTTTTT CSVMTGAWEKLFF
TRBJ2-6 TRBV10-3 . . TGTGCCATTCTATCGGAGACGAACCTGCTTCCTGGGGCCAACGTCCTGACTTTC CAILSETNLLPGANVLTF
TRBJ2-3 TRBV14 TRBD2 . TGTGCCAGCAGCCCACTAGCGGGGGGGACAGATACGCAGTATTTT CASSPLAGGTDTQYF
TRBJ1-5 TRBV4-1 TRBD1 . TGCGCCAGCAGCCAAGTAACAGGGGGCGGCAATCAGCCCCAGCATTTT CASSQVTGGGNQPQHF
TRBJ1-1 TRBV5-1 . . TGCGCCAGCAGCTTGGAGGGGGGAGGGTCCACTGAAGCTTTCTTT CASSLEGGGSTEAFF
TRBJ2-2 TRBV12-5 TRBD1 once TGTGCTAGTAGTACAGGGGTTAACACCGGGGAGCTGTTTTTT CASSTGVNTGELFF
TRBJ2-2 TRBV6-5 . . TGTGCCAGCAGAAGCGAGTCGGACACCGGGGAGCTGTTTTTT CASRSESDTGELFF
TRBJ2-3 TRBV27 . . TGTGCCAGCAGTTTATGGGGCCTAGATAACCCAGGGGATACGCAGTATTTT CASSLWGLDNPGDTQYF
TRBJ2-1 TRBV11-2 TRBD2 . TGTGCCAGCAGCTTTATTGCTAGCGGGGCGCACAATGAGCAGTTCTTC CASSFIASGAHNEQFF
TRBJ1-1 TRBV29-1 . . TGCAGCGTATCTGAGGGGGGGCTCACTGAAGCTTTCTTT CSVSEGGLTEAFF
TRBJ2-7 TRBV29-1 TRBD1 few TGCAGCGGACAGGGACAGGGGGCCTACGAGCAGTACTTC CSGQGQGAYEQYF
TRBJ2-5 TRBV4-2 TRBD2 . TGTGCCAGCAGCCAAGAAGGACTAGCGGGGGGGCGAGAGACCCAGTACTTC CASSQEGLAGGRETQYF
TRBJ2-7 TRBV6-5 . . TGTGCCAGCAGAGGGATGGCAGGGGCCAACGAGCAGTACTTC CASRGMAGANEQYF
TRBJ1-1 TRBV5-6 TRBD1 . TGTGCCAGCGGCTACTCACCCGGGACAGCGAACACTGAAGCTTTCTTT CASGYSPGTANTEAFF
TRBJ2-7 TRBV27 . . TGTGCCAGCAGTTTAAGAGGCTACGAGCAGTACTTC CASSLRGYEQYF
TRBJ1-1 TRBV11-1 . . TGTGCCAGCAGCTTAGAGATTGGGTCGGCGAGGATGAACACTGAAGCTTTCTTT CASSLEIGSARMNTEAFF
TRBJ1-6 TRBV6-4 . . TGTGCCAGCAGTGAAGCGGGGGTTAATTCACCCCTCCACTTT CASSEAGVNSPLHF
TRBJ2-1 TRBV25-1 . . TGTGCCAGCAGTGAATTGGGGAAGGGGGGGCATTCCTACAATGAGCAGTTCTTC CASSELGKGGHSYNEQFF
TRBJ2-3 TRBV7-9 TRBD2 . TGTGCCAGCAGCGGGACTAGCGGGAGTACAGATACGCAGTATTTT CASSGTSGSTDTQYF
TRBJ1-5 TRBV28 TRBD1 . TGTGCCAGCAGTTCCCAGACAGGGGCGTCCCAGCATTTT CASSSQTGASQHF